This entry describes one T cell receptor beta chain. TCRdb fed the RT-PCR reads into MiXCR, producing one record per CDR3 protein. This sample yields roughly 960,000 distinct CDR3 sequences, of which more than 15% are seen a single time; around 5.5% belongs to the top ten. The source of the sample is a study of patients and donors after allogeneic stem cell transplantation. The source of this sequence is a human donor who was either an allogeneic HSCT recipient or a stem cell or donor lymphocyte infusion donor (not recorded which). It is not recorded whose cells these are; they may come from a transplant donor. The source material was blood, either unsorted or a sorted T cell fraction (not recorded which).

CDR3 residues: CASSLGDRDGQPQHF. DNA for the CDR3: TGTGCCAGCAGCTTAGGGGACAGGGACGGTCAGCCCCAGCATTTT. This chain connects TRBV7-9 to TRBJ1-5, with 9 bases that match TRBD1. The length of the CDR3 is 15 residues. Germline V gene sequence: CDR1 SEHNR, CDR2 FQNEAQ (reference sequence). V lost 1 base and J lost 6; bases outside the gene matches: 4.